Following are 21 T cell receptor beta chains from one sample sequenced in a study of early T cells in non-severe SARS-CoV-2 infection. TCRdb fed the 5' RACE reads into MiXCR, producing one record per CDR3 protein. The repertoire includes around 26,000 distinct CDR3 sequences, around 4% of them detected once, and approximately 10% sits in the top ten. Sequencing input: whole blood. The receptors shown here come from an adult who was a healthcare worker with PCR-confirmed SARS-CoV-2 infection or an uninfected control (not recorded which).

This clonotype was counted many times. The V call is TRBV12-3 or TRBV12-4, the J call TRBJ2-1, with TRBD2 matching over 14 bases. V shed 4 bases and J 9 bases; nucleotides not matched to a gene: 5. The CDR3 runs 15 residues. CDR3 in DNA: TGTGCCAGCAGTTCACGGACTAGCGGGAGGTTTGAGCAGTTCTTC. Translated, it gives CASSSRTSGRFEQFF.

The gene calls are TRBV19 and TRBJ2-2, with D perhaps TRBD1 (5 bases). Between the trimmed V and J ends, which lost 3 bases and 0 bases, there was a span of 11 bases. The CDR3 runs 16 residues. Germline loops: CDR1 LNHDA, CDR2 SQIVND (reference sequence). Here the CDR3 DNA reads TGTGCCAGTAGTATCAGGACATTCTCGAACACCGGGGAGCTGTTTTTT. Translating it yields CASSIRTFSNTGELFF.

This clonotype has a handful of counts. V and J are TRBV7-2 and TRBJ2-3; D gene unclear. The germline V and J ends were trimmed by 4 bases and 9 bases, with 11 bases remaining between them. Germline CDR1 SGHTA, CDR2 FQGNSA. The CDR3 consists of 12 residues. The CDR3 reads CASSSTQITQYF. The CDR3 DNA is TGTGCCAGCAGCTCCACACAGATAACGCAGTATTTT.

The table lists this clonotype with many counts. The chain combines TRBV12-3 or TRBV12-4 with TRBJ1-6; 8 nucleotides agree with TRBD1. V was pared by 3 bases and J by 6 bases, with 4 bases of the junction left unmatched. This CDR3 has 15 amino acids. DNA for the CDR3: TGTGCCAGCAGTTTGCGGACAGGGAGTAATTCACCCCTCCACTTT. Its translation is CASSLRTGSNSPLHF.

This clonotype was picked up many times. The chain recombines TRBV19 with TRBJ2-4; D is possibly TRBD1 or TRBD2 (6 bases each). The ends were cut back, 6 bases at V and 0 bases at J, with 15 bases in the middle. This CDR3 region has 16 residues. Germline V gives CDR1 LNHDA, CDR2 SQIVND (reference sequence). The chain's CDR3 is CASRPGAKLAKNIQYF. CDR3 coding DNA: TGTGCCAGTAGGCCGGGGGCAAAACTAGCCAAAAACATTCAGTACTTC.

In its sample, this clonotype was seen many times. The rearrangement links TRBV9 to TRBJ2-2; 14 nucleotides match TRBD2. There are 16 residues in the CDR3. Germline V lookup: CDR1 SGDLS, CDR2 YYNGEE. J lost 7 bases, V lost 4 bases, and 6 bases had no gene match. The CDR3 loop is CASSPGTSGRHGELFF. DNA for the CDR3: TGTGCCAGCAGCCCCGGGACTAGCGGGAGACACGGGGAGCTGTTTTTT.

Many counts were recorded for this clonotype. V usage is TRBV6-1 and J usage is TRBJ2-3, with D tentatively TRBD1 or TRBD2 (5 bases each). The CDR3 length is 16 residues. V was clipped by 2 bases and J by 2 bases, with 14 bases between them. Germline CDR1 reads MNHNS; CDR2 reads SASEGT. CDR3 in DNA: TGTGCCAGCAGTGAACCTCTAGCAGGGTCCACAGATACGCAGTATTTT. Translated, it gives CASSEPLAGSTDTQYF.

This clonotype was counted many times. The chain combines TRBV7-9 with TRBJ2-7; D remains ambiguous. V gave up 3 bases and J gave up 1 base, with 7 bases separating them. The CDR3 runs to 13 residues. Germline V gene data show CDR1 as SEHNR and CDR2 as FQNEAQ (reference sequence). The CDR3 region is CASSLESSYEQYF. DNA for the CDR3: TGTGCCAGCAGCTTGGAGTCATCCTACGAGCAGTACTTC.

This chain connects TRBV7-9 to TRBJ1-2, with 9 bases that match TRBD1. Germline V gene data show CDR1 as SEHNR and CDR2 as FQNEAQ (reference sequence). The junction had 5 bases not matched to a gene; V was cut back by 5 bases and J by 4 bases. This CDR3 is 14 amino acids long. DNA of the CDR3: TGTGCCAGCAGCCCCGGACAGGGGACCTATGGCTACACCTTC. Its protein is CASSPGQGTYGYTF.

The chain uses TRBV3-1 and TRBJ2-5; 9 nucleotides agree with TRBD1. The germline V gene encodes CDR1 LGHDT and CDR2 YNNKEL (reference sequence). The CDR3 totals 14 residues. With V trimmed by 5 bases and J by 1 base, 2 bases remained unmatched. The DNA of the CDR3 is TGTGCCAGCAGCGGGACAGGGTTCCAAGAGACCCAGTACTTC. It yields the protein CASSGTGFQETQYF.

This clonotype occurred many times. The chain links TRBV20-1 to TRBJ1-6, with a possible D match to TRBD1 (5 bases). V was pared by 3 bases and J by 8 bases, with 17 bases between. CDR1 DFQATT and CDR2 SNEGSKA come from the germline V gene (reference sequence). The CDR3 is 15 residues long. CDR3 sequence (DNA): TGCAGTGCTAGTCCTCAGGGTAGGGGTGATTCACCCCTCCACTTT. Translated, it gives CSASPQGRGDSPLHF.

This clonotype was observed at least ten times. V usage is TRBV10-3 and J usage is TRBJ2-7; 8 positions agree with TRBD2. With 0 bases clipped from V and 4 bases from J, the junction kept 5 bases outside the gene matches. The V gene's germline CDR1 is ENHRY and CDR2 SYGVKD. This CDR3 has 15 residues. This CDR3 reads CAISESPGLGYEQYF. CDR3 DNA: TGTGCCATCAGTGAGTCCCCGGGACTAGGGTACGAGCAGTACTTC.

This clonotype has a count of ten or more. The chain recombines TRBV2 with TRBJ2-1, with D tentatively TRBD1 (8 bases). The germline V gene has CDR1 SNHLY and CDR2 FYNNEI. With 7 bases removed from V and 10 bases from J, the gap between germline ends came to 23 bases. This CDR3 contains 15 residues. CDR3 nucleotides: TGTGCCAGCAACACCAGGACAGGGATGGGAGGGGAGCAGTTCTTC. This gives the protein CASNTRTGMGGEQFF.

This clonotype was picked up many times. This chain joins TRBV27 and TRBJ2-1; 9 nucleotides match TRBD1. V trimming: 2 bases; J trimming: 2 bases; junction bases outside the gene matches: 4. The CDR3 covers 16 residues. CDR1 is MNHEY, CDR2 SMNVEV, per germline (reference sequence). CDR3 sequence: CASSLKGQGPYNEQFF. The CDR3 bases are TGTGCCAGCAGTTTAAAGGGACAGGGCCCCTACAATGAGCAGTTCTTC.

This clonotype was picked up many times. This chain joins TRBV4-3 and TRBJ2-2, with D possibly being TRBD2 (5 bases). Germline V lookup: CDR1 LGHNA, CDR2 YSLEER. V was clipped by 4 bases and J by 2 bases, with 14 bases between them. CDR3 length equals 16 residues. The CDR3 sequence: CASSRRKGANTGELFF. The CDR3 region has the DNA TGCGCCAGCAGCCGACGAAAGGGAGCCAACACCGGGGAGCTGTTTTTT.

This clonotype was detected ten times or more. The CDR3 bases are TGTGCCAGCAGTTACCTAATTGGGACAGTCGGAAAGGAGCTGTTTTTT. This encodes CASSYLIGTVGKELFF. The chain uses TRBV6-2 or TRBV6-3 and TRBJ2-2; the match to TRBD1 covers 7 bases. CDR1 and CDR2 from the germline V gene are MNHEY and SVGEGT. The trim removed 2 bases at V and 10 bases at J, leaving 13 bases unmatched. This CDR3 is 16 amino acids long.

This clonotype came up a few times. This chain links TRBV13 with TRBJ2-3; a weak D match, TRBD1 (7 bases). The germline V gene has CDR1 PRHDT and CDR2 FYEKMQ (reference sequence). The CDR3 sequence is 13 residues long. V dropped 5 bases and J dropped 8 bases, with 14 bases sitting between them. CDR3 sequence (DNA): TGTGCCAGCAGCCCGAGACAGGGAGGTACGCAGTATTTT. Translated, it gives CASSPRQGGTQYF.

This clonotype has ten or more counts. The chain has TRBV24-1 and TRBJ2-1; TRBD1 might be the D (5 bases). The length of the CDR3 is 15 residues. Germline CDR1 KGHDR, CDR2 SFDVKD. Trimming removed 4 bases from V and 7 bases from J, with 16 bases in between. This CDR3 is CATSDPTNDRNEQFF. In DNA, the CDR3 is TGTGCCACCAGTGACCCCACTAACGACAGAAATGAGCAGTTCTTC.

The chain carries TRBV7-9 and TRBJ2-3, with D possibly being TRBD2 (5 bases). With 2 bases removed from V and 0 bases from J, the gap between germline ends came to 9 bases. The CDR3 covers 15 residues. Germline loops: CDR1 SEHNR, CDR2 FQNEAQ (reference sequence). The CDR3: CASSLSGGSTDTQYF. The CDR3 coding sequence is TGTGCCAGCAGCTTATCCGGCGGGAGCACAGATACGCAGTATTTT. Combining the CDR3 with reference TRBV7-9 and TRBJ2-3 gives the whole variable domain DTGVSQNPRHKITKRGQNVTFRCDPISEHNRLYWYRQTLGQGPEFLTYFQNEAQLEKSRLLSDRFSAERPKGSFSTLEIQRTEQGDSAMYLCASSLSGGSTDTQYFGPGTRLTVL.

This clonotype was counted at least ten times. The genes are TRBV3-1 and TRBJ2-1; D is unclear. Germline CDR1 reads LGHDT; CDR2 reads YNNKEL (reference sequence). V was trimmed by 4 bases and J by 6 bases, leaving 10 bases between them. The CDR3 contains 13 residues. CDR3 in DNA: TGTGCCAGCAGCCGCCCCGGAGTCAATGAGCAGTTCTTC. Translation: CASSRPGVNEQFF.

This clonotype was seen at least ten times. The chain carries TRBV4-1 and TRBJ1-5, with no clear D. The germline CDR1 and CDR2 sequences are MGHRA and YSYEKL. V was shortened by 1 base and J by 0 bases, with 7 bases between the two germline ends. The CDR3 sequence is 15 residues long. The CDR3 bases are TGCGCCAGCAGCCAAGTTAGGGATAGCAATCAGCCCCAGCATTTT. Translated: CASSQVRDSNQPQHF.